The TCR beta chain described here comes from a study of CD8 T cells in Susac syndrome. With random hexamers, 0.5 to 1 ug RNA was reverse transcribed. TCRdb called the immunoSEQ multiplex PCR reads again in MiXCR, with one record for every CDR3 protein. The repertoire consists of 240,000 or so distinct CDR3 sequences, with almost 97% occurring once and the leading ten covering around 0.093%. Sequencing of TCR beta drew on CD8+ and CD4+ T cells from blood. Looked up from germline, CDR1 is LNHDA and CDR2 is SQIVND (reference sequence). This CDR3 spans 15 amino acids. Trimming removed 1 base from V and 4 bases from J; junction bases left unmatched: 3. This clonotype has a single count.

The rearrangement uses TRBV19 and TRBJ1-5; TRBD1 aligns across 8 bases. The sequence was obtained from a human donor with Susac syndrome. The sample taken for sequencing was CD4+ T cells from PBMCs. In DNA, the CDR3 is TGTGCCAGTAGTATAGGTGGACAGGGTAATCAGCCCCAGCATTTT. Its protein product is CASSIGGQGNQPQHF.